This T cell receptor beta chain was observed in a study of CD8 T cells in Susac syndrome. RNA totalling roughly 0.45 to 1 ug underwent reverse transcription with random hexamers. Coverage of TCR beta CDR3 amplification by immunoSEQ multiplex PCR extended to 54 Vbeta and 13 Jbeta. TCRdb re-analysed the immunoSEQ multiplex PCR reads in MiXCR, keeping a single row per CDR3 protein. The table lists about 430,000 distinct CDR3 sequences, approximately 85% of them singletons. For this clonotype: Germline and junction disagree at one end, which may indicate a read error.

This CDR3 is built from 18 residues. Per germline, CDR1 SSHAT and CDR2 FNYEAQ (reference sequence). The authors carried out high-throughput sequencing of TCR beta. They applied it to CD8+ and CD4+ T cells obtained from blood. The chain joins TRBV7-7 to TRBJ2-7; TRBD2 is a possible D gene (6 bases). What was sequenced was CD8+ T cells from PBMCs. The sequence came from a human donor with multiple sclerosis. The CDR3 protein is CASSSIGPTSTHSYEQYF. The CDR3 coding sequence is TGTGCTAGCAGCTCTATCGGCCCAACTAGCACCCACTCCTACGAGCAGTACTTC.